This T cell receptor beta chain was profiled in a study of blood T cell repertoires in COVID-19. Overall study: Sites in the United States, Italy and Spain provided acute and convalescent COVID-19 samples. PBMCs, B-cell-depleted T cells, or T cells were the source of the cDNA or gDNA that made up the material.

The germline V gene has CDR1 SNHLY and CDR2 FYNNEI. This CDR3 comprises 14 residues. The germline V and J ends were trimmed by 7 bases and 8 bases, with 18 bases remaining between them. Methods used by the authors: Amplifying reference gene primers gave estimates of nucleated cell counts. Sequencing was performed with immunoSEQ multiplex PCR; in TCRdb, only in-frame clones are kept and a portion is missing. V, J and clone size are those of that table, while D and trimming were read from the DNA. The top ten clones hold about 10% of a sample with under 400,000 clones, 80% to 90% of them seen once. V is TRBV2 and J is TRBJ2-1; D might be TRBD2 (6 bases). The source of this sequence is a woman in her thirties with COVID-19, enrolled during active disease. Material: peripheral blood. The CDR3 sequence is CASTVADKRYEQFF. As DNA, the CDR3 is TGTGCCAGCACGGTAGCGGACAAAAGGTATGAGCAGTTCTTC.